The clone carrying this T cell receptor (beta chain) was counted between two and nine times. The antigen is undetermined. This specimen comes from a study of CD8+ T cells in alopecia areata. Germline V lookup: CDR1 SEHNR, CDR2 FQNEAQ (reference sequence). Between the trimmed V and J ends, which lost 2 bases and 3 bases, there was a span of 2 bases. The CDR3 sequence is 12 residues long. Study outcomes and limitations: Higher clonality was seen in lesional scalp than in normal scalp, especially in alopecia totalis/universalis.

Treatment in this sample: oral pan-JAK inhibitor, 5-10 mg twice daily. The sequencing template was cDNA reverse transcribed from extracted RNA. The method was immunoSEQ multiplex PCR; TCRdb's version includes in-frame clones alone and lacks a portion of them. The table has some 240,000 clones, about 58% seen once. The genes are TRBV7-9 and TRBJ1-5, with D unresolved. Sequenced material: CD4+ T cells sorted from blood, taken at week 4, from a patient treated with tofacitinib. The sequence derives from a human donor with alopecia areata. CDR3 DNA sequence: TGTGCCAGCAGCTTACACAATCAGCCCCAGCATTTT. Its translation is CASSLHNQPQHF. The whole variable domain, filled in from reference TRBV7-9 and TRBJ1-5, reads DTGVSQNPRHKITKRGQNVTFRCDPISEHNRLYWYRQTLGQGPEFLTYFQNEAQLEKSRLLSDRFSAERPKGSFSTLEIQRTEQGDSAMYLCASSLHNQPQHFGDGTRLSIL.